This record looks at one T cell receptor (beta chain) sequence and its context. This CDR3 is 12 amino acids long. The germline V and J ends were trimmed by 7 bases and 3 bases, with 10 bases remaining between them. This entry belongs to a study of cytotoxic CD8 clonotypes in ibrutinib-treated CLL. Libraries were prepared by immunoSEQ multiplex PCR; TCRdb keeps only in-frame clonotypes and omits some of them. The table records fewer than 300,000 clones, approximately 76% of them present only once. The chain links TRBV23-1 to TRBJ2-7; D not resolved. TRBV23-1 is reported as an ORF; its role is uncertain. The TCR originated in a human donor with chronic lymphocytic leukemia. The specimen comprised PBMCs, sampled at disease progression, from a patient treated with ibrutinib. CDR3 DNA sequence: TGCGCCAGCACCGGTGGGGTCTACGAGCAGTACTTC. Encoded protein: CASTGGVYEQYF.